This T cell receptor beta chain was sequenced during a study of cytomegalovirus exposure and HLA in healthy donors. Notes on the study in general: The investigators catalogued 164 TCR beta chains as cytomegalovirus-associated.

About this clone itself: What it binds is not known.

PCR amplification relied on 60 Vbeta primers (plus 13 Jbeta primers). Clones were sequenced by immunoSEQ multiplex PCR, and TCRdb holds only the in-frame ones, with some missing. The sample has more than 75,000 clones; around 68% are singletons. Trimming cost V 5 bases and J 3 bases, with 10 bases left between them. Germline-derived CDR1 and CDR2 are MDHEN and SYDVKM. This CDR3 is built from 13 residues. The TCR originated in a man in his forties in good health and CMV-seropositive. The specimen sequenced was PBMCs. The chain couples TRBV28 to TRBJ1-2; D ambiguous. The CDR3 is CASSPTEHYGYTF. The CDR3 DNA follows: TGTGCCAGCAGTCCTACCGAGCACTATGGCTACACCTTC.